This TCR beta chain came from a study of blood T cell repertoires in COVID-19. CDR1 and CDR2 (germline): SEHNR, FQNEAQ (reference sequence). The CDR3 extends over 11 amino acids. Trimming took 4 bases from V and 10 from J, leaving 7 bases between them. Sequencing was performed with immunoSEQ multiplex PCR; in TCRdb, only in-frame clones are kept and a portion is missing. This sample has tens of thousands of clones, with approximately 75% found just once. The source of this sequence is a man aged 60 to 69 with COVID-19, enrolled during active disease. The chain joins TRBV7-9 to TRBJ2-2, with D tentatively TRBD2 (6 bases). Sequenced sample: peripheral blood. CDR3 sequence: CASSWGEELFF. The CDR3 DNA reads as TGTGCCAGCAGCTGGGGGGAGGAGCTGTTTTTT.